This T cell receptor (beta chain) was captured by sequencing in a study of blood T cell repertoires in COVID-19. Sequenced by immunoSEQ multiplex PCR; TCRdb stores in-frame clones only, minus some. The table records a few hundred thousand clones, around 89% of them present only once. CDR1 and CDR2 from the germline V gene are SGDLS and YYNGEE. The ends lost 4 bases at V and 5 bases at J; junction bases unmatched: 9. This CDR3 has 15 amino acids. A Seattle source enrolled patients during active infection and followed them longitudinally. The chain uses TRBV9 and TRBJ2-5; the match to TRBD1 covers 9 bases. The clonotype comes from a woman between 40 and 50 years old with COVID-19, enrolled during active disease. Sequencing used peripheral blood. This CDR3 is CASSLRTGDVETQYF. CDR3 DNA sequence: TGTGCCAGCAGCCTAAGGACAGGGGATGTGGAGACCCAGTACTTC.